This entry describes one TCR beta chain. In the source study's methods: Amplification from reference gene primers served as the basis for estimated nucleated cell counts. Profiling relied on immunoSEQ multiplex PCR, and the TCRdb table lists in-frame clones only, not all of them. V, J and clone size derive from that table, while D and trimming were established from the DNA sequence. The data show about 120,000 clones, with roughly 75% seen just once and 16% held by the top ten. The data were obtained in a study of blood T cell repertoires in COVID-19. Study in general: Samples representing acute and convalescent COVID-19 were sourced from the United States, Italy and Spain. Sample material is recorded as cDNA or gDNA derived from T cells, B-cell-depleted T cells, or PBMCs.

V was pared by 3 bases and J by 1 base, with 5 bases of the junction left unmatched. The CDR3 has 15 residues. CDR1 and CDR2 (germline): MNHEY, SMNVEV (reference sequence). This clonotype was sampled from a man between 60 and 75 years old with active or convalescent COVID-19. The chain employs TRBV27 and TRBJ2-5, with TRBD2 identical over 7 bases. The sample consisted of peripheral blood. CDR3: CASSFVAGLQETQYF. The CDR3 coding sequence is TGTGCCAGCAGTTTTGTAGCGGGCCTCCAAGAGACCCAGTACTTC.